This T cell receptor beta chain appears in the sequencing data of a study of blood T cell repertoires in COVID-19. Data came from immunoSEQ multiplex PCR; TCRdb stores just in-frame clones and leaves some out. The table shows under 500,000 clones, with approximately 90% occurring only once. This study enrolled people aged 18 to 89 from approximately 25 US geographic areas. Trimming removed 8 bases from V and 4 bases from J, with 14 bases in between. The CDR3 totals 13 residues. The specimen was PBMCs or T cells enriched from blood (not recorded which). The V call is TRBV12-3 or TRBV12-4, the J call TRBJ1-2; D ambiguous. This clonotype was sampled from a man younger than 40 who had recovered from COVID-19. The CDR3 spells CASLGPLGYGYTF. The CDR3 DNA follows: TGTGCCAGCTTGGGCCCGTTGGGCTATGGCTACACCTTC.